The 4 T cell receptor beta chains below all came from one sample that was sequenced in a study of T cell repertoires in aging, cancer and after chemotherapy. TRB rearrangements spanning V, D and J were amplified using mixed TRB-A/B primers. TCRdb called the multiplex PCR reads again in MiXCR, with one record for every CDR3 protein. The sample contains 9,000 to 9,500 distinct CDR3 sequences, under 35% of which appear only once. The template was genomic DNA from peripheral blood, not RNA. Sequencing was done on a sample of blood. These receptors were collected from a human donor in good health.

There are a few counts of this clonotype. The chain joins TRBV7-9 to TRBJ2-7; no reliable D call. The CDR3 spans 13 residues. The V end was cut by 0 bases, the J end by 6 bases, with 9 bases between. Germline V lookup: CDR1 SEHNR, CDR2 FQNEAQ (reference sequence). The CDR3 sequence: CASSLAQKPEQYF. The CDR3 coding sequence is TGTGCCAGCAGCTTAGCTCAGAAACCCGAGCAGTACTTC. Looking up the rest from reference TRBV7-9 and TRBJ2-7 gives the full variable domain: DTGVSQNPRHKITKRGQNVTFRCDPISEHNRLYWYRQTLGQGPEFLTYFQNEAQLEKSRLLSDRFSAERPKGSFSTLEIQRTEQGDSAMYLCASSLAQKPEQYFGPGTRLTVT.

The genes are TRBV7-2 and TRBJ1-6, with a tentative D call TRBD1 (6 bases). Germline assignment: CDR1 SGHTA and CDR2 FQGNSA. CDR3 length: 16 residues. The ends were cut back, 5 bases at V and 7 bases at J, with 18 bases in the middle. The CDR3 here is CASSTGHPIDNSPLHF. The CDR3 DNA follows: TGTGCCAGCAGCACGGGACATCCCATTGACAATTCACCCCTCCACTTT.

The V and J genes are TRBV20-1 and TRBJ2-7, with 11 bases fitting TRBD1. There are 15 residues in the CDR3. V was clipped by 4 bases and J by 0 bases; unmatched bases: 5. Germline V gene lookup returns CDR1 DFQATT and CDR2 SNEGSKA (reference sequence). The CDR3 DNA reads TGCAGTGCTACCACCGGGACAGGGGGCTCCTACGAGCAGTACGTC. It codes for CSATTGTGGSYEQYV.

The chain carries TRBV7-6 and TRBJ1-5; D is possibly TRBD1 (6 bases). The length of the CDR3 is 13 residues. CDR1 is SGHVS, CDR2 FNYEAQ, per germline. Deletions cut 2 bases from V and 4 bases from J, with 6 bases between. This CDR3 is CASSLRGNQPQHF. The CDR3 DNA sequence: TGTGCCAGCAGCTTAAGGGGGAATCAGCCCCAGCATTTT. Full variable domain (rest looked up from reference TRBV7-6 and TRBJ1-5): GAGVSQSPRYKVTKRGQDVALRCDPISGHVSLYWYRQALGQGPEFLTYFNYEAQQDKSGLPNDRFSAERPEGSISTLTIQRTEQRDSAMYRCASSLRGNQPQHFGDGTRLSIL.